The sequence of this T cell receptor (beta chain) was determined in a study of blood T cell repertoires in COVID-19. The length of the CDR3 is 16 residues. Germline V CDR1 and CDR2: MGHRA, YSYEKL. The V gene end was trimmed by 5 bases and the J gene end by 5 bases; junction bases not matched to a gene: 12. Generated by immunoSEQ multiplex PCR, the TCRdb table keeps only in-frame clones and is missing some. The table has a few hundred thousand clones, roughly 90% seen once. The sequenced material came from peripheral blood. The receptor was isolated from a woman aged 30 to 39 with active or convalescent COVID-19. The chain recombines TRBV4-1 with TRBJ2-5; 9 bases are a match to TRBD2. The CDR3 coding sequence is TGCGCCAGCAGCTCTGGGGAGCGGGGGGCACGGGAGACCCAGTACTTC. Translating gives CASSSGERGARETQYF.